The TCR beta chain under discussion was sequenced for a study of control samples from healthy donors and cancer patients. The assay was immunoSEQ multiplex PCR, and TCRdb's table has in-frame clones only and misses some. The sample holds about 160,000 clones, roughly 94% seen once. Germline V lookup: CDR1 LGHNA, CDR2 YSLEER. This CDR3 comprises 17 residues. Comments on this clone: The junction departs from germline at one end; a sequencing error may be responsible.

The TCR sequence derives from a woman in her thirties or forties in good health. The specimen sequenced was blood. The chain carries TRBV4-3 and TRBJ2-3; TRBD1 agrees at 7 bases. The CDR3 coding sequence is TGCGCCAGCAGCCAAGCGGTCGCGACAGGGATTCAAGATACACAGTATTTT. As protein: CASSQAVATGIQDTQYF.